This TCR delta chain was sequenced for a study of gamma-delta T cells after stem cell transplantation. This CDR3 has 15 residues. The V gene's germline CDR1 is TSWWSYY and CDR2 QGS. By sample fraction, this clone is medium-sized. TCRdb processed the RT-PCR reads again with the CATT caller. Altogether approximately 2,400 delta-chain clones are present, roughly 5.5% being singletons, with the ten largest covering 26%. The sequenced sample was gamma-delta T cells. The chain uses TRDV1 and TRDJ1, with 11 bases that match TRDD3. This clonotype was obtained from a human donor. It is not recorded whose cells these are; they may come from a transplant donor. This CDR3 is CAPTGLGDNTDKLIF. DNA of the CDR3: TGTGCCCCTACTGGACTGGGGGATAACACCGATAAACTCATCTTT.